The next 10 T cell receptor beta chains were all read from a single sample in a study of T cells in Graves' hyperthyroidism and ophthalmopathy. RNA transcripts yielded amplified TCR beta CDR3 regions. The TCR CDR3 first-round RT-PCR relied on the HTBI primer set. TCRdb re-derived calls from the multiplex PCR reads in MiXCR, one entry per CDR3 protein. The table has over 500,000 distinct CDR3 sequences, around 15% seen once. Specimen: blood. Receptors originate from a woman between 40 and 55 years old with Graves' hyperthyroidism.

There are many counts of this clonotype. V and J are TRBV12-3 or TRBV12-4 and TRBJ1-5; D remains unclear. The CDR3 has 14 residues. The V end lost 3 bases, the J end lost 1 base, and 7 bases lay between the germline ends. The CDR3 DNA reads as TGTGCCAGCAGTTTTGTAGAGAGCAATCAGCCCCAGCATTTT. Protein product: CASSFVESNQPQHF.

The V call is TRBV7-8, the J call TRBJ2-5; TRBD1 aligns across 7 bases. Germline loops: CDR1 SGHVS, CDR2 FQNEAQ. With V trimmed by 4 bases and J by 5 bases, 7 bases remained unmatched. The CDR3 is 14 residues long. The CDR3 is CASSSQTGRETQYF. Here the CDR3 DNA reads TGTGCCAGCAGCTCGCAGACAGGGCGGGAGACCCAGTACTTC.

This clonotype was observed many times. The DNA for the CDR3 is TGTGCCACAGGGGACCTCTCCTACGAGCAGTACTTC. This sequence encodes CATGDLSYEQYF. The chain is built from TRBV2 and TRBJ2-7; D is perhaps TRBD1 (6 bases). The CDR3 contains 12 residues. Trimming pared 10 bases from V and 0 bases from J, leaving 10 bases between. Looked up from germline, CDR1 is SNHLY and CDR2 is FYNNEI.

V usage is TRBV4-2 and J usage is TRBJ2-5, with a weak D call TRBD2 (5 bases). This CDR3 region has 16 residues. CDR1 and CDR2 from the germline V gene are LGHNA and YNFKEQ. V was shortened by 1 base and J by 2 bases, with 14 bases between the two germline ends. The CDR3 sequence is CASSQGPGSGQETQYF. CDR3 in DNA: TGTGCCAGCAGCCAAGGTCCGGGATCGGGTCAAGAGACCCAGTACTTC.

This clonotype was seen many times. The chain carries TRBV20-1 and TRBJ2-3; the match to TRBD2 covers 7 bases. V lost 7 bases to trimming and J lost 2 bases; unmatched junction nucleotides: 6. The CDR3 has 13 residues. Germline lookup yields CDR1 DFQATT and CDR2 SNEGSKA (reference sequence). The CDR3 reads CSGKREITDTQYF. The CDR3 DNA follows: TGCAGTGGAAAGCGGGAAATCACAGATACGCAGTATTTT.

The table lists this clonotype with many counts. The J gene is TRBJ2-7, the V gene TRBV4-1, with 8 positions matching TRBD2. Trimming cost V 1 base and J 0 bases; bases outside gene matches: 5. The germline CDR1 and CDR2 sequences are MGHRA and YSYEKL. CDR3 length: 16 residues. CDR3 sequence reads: CASSQGGLAGSYEQYF. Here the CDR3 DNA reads TGCGCCAGCAGCCAAGGAGGCCTAGCGGGCTCCTACGAGCAGTACTTC.

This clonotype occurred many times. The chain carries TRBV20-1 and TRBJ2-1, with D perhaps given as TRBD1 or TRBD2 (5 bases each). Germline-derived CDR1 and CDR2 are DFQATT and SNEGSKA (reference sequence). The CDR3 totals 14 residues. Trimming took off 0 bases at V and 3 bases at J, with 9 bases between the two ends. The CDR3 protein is CSARELGDYNEQFF. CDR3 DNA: TGCAGTGCTAGAGAACTGGGGGACTACAATGAGCAGTTCTTC.

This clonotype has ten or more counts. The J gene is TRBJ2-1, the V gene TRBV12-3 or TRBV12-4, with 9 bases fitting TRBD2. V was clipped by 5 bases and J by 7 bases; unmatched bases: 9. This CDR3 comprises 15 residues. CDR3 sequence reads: CASSPTGLAGNEQFF. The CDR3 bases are TGTGCCAGCAGTCCAACGGGACTAGCCGGGAATGAGCAGTTCTTC.

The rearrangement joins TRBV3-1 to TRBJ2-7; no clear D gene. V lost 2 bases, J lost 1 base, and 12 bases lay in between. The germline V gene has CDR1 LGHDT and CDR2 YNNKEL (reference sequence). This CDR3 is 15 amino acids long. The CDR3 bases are TGTGCCAGCAGCCAATTTCTGGACGCATCCTACGAGCAGTACTTC. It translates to CASSQFLDASYEQYF.

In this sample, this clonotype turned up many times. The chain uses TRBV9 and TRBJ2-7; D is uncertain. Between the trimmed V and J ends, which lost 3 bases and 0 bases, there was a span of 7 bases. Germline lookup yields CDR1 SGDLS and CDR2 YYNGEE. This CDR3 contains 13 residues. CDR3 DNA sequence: TGTGCCAGCAGCGCCGACGGCTCCTACGAGCAGTACTTC. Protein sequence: CASSADGSYEQYF.